Listed below are T cell receptor beta chains from one sample, sequenced in a study of cytomegalovirus exposure and HLA in healthy donors. TCRdb keeps only in-frame clones here, not all; method: immunoSEQ multiplex PCR. The sample includes around 120,000 clones, about 70% of them seen just once. The material sequenced was PBMCs. The receptors originated from a woman aged 55-69 years in good health and CMV-seropositive. CDR3s include the opening cysteine and the closing phenylalanine or tryptophan. D genes are given only for firm matches. The size field is filled for only some rows; it gives once, few, many or a size class.

j_call: TRBJ2-5
clone_size: .
d_call: .
v_call: TRBV4-1
cdr3_aa: CASSQGPGYQETQYF
cdr3_nt: TGCGCCAGCAGCCAGGGTCCAGGGTACCAAGAGACCCAGTACTTC

j_call: TRBJ2-3
clone_size: .
d_call: TRBD2
v_call: TRBV6-4
cdr3_aa: CASSDSTSGGPDTQYF
cdr3_nt: TGTGCCAGCAGTGACTCGACTAGCGGGGGGCCAGATACGCAGTATTTT

j_call: TRBJ2-3
clone_size: .
d_call: .
v_call: TRBV29-1
cdr3_aa: CSVEVVRSSPTDTQYF
cdr3_nt: TGCAGCGTTGAAGTGGTTAGGAGTTCCCCCACAGATACGCAGTATTTT

j_call: TRBJ1-1
clone_size: .
d_call: .
v_call: TRBV7-9
cdr3_aa: CASSHVGVDTEAFF
cdr3_nt: TGTGCCAGCAGCCACGTCGGGGTCGACACTGAAGCTTTCTTT

j_call: TRBJ2-1
clone_size: .
d_call: .
v_call: TRBV10-1
cdr3_aa: CASSGHLSSYNEQFF
cdr3_nt: TGCGCCAGCAGTGGACACCTCAGCTCCTACAATGAGCAGTTCTTC

j_call: TRBJ1-5
clone_size: .
d_call: TRBD1
v_call: TRBV18
cdr3_aa: CASSPGTGSSNQPQHF
cdr3_nt: TGTGCCAGCTCACCCGGGACAGGGTCCTCTAATCAGCCCCAGCATTTT

j_call: TRBJ1-3
clone_size: few
d_call: .
v_call: TRBV11-3
cdr3_aa: CASSPGGASLSGNTIYF
cdr3_nt: TGTGCCAGCAGCCCGGGGGGGGCCTCCCTCTCTGGAAACACCATATATTTT

j_call: TRBJ2-1
clone_size: few
d_call: TRBD1
v_call: TRBV7-9
cdr3_aa: CASSFDRVGDEQFF
cdr3_nt: TGTGCCAGCAGCTTTGACAGGGTGGGGGATGAGCAGTTCTTC

j_call: TRBJ2-1
clone_size: few
d_call: TRBD2
v_call: TRBV7-2
cdr3_aa: CASRRTSGGGNEQFF
cdr3_nt: TGTGCCAGCAGGCGGACTAGCGGGGGTGGGAATGAGCAGTTCTTC

j_call: TRBJ2-7
clone_size: .
d_call: .
v_call: TRBV20-1
cdr3_aa: CSATRTYEQYF
cdr3_nt: TGCAGTGCTACCAGGACCTACGAGCAGTACTTC

j_call: TRBJ1-5
clone_size: .
d_call: .
v_call: TRBV7-9
cdr3_aa: CASSLVGGGQPQHF
cdr3_nt: TGTGCCAGCAGCTTAGTTGGGGGAGGTCAGCCCCAGCATTTT

j_call: TRBJ2-7
clone_size: few
d_call: TRBD2
v_call: TRBV23-1
cdr3_aa: CASSPRGAPHYEQYF
cdr3_nt: TGCGCCAGCAGTCCGCGGGGGGCCCCCCACTACGAGCAGTACTTC

j_call: TRBJ2-5
clone_size: .
d_call: TRBD2
v_call: TRBV15
cdr3_aa: CATSRTSGGRETQYF
cdr3_nt: TGTGCCACCAGCAGGACTAGCGGGGGCCGGGAGACCCAGTACTTC

j_call: TRBJ2-7
clone_size: .
d_call: TRBD1
v_call: TRBV2
cdr3_aa: CASKPGQLPYEQYF
cdr3_nt: TGTGCCAGCAAGCCGGGACAGCTACCCTACGAGCAGTACTTC

j_call: TRBJ1-5
clone_size: .
d_call: TRBD1
v_call: TRBV9
cdr3_aa: CASGPGQGGQPQHF
cdr3_nt: TGTGCCAGCGGCCCGGGACAGGGCGGACAGCCCCAGCATTTT

j_call: TRBJ2-1
clone_size: few
d_call: .
v_call: TRBV19
cdr3_aa: CASSIVGAGQNNEQFF
cdr3_nt: TGTGCCAGTAGTATAGTAGGAGCCGGACAGAACAATGAGCAGTTCTTC

j_call: TRBJ1-2
clone_size: .
d_call: .
v_call: TRBV5-4
cdr3_aa: CASSSVRGNYGYTF
cdr3_nt: TGTGCCAGCAGTTCGGTCAGGGGTAACTATGGCTACACCTTC

j_call: TRBJ1-1
clone_size: .
d_call: .
v_call: TRBV7-3
cdr3_aa: CASSLKGGSNTEAFF
cdr3_nt: TGTGCCAGCAGCTTAAAAGGGGGTTCGAACACTGAAGCTTTCTTT